The 2 T cell receptor beta chains presented below share a single source sample, sequenced in a study of OX40 agonist ivuxolimab in advanced cancers. The library was made by the immunoSEQ multiplex PCR assay. In TCRdb, the immuneACCESS table is reduced to in-frame sequences with V and J assigned. These tables do not hold every clone; where another copy was compared, an unresolved V gene accounts for under half, and the others remain unexplained. The sample table shows 15,000 or so clones, and over 70% are seen once. The top ten clones comprise around a third of the sample. This material consisted of CD4+ or CD8+ T cells sorted from blood, taken in a trial of the OX40 agonist ivuxolimab. These receptors all come from an adult with an advanced solid tumor such as melanoma, head and neck, liver or kidney cancer.

This clone appeared a few times. The chain is built from TRBV28 and TRBJ1-1, with D unresolved. V lost 3 bases, J lost 3 bases, and 5 bases lay in between. This CDR3 has 12 amino acids. CDR1 and CDR2 from the germline V gene are MDHEN and SYDVKM. The CDR3 sequence is CASSFGDTEAFF. For the CDR3, the DNA is TGTGCCAGCAGTTTCGGGGACACTGAAGCTTTCTTT.

The V call is TRBV5-4, the J call TRBJ1-2; 8 bases agree with TRBD1. Germline assignment: CDR1 SGHNT and CDR2 YYREEE (reference sequence). The CDR3 consists of 15 residues. The V segment lost 0 bases and the J segment 4 bases; nucleotides outside the gene matches: 5. The CDR3 region has the DNA TGTGCCAGCAGCTTGGGGGCAGGGGGCGTCTATGGCTACACCTTC. It translates to CASSLGAGGVYGYTF.